A selection of T cell receptor beta chains follows, all from one sample in a study of blood T cell repertoires in COVID-19. TCRdb's table, derived via immunoSEQ multiplex PCR, lists solely in-frame clones and lacks some. The data show 300,000 or so clones, 80% to 90% seen once. The sample taken for sequencing was PBMCs or T cells enriched from blood (not recorded which). Every receptor here comes from a woman aged 40 to 49 with acute COVID-19. Both conserved end residues are part of each CDR3. A D gene is named only where the DNA matches it firmly. Where a row states a size, it is once, few, many or the class of an expanded clone; other rows omit it.

size: -; D: -; V: TRBV19; J: TRBJ1-5; DNA: TGTGCCAGTAAGGGGGTGGCAGGGAATCAGCCCCAGCATTTT; CDR3: CASKGVAGNQPQHF
size: -; D: -; V: TRBV28; J: TRBJ2-7; DNA: TGTGCCAGCAGTCCCACCCCACAGCTTTCCTACGAGCAGTACTTC; CDR3: CASSPTPQLSYEQYF
size: -; D: -; V: TRBV14; J: TRBJ2-2; DNA: TGTGCCAGCAGCCAAGATAAGGGGGCGAACACCGGGGAGCTGTTTTTT; CDR3: CASSQDKGANTGELFF
size: -; D: -; V: TRBV5-1; J: TRBJ2-7; DNA: TGCGCCAGCAGCTTGGACGGGGGATCCGGCGAGCAGTACTTC; CDR3: CASSLDGGSGEQYF
size: -; D: TRBD1; V: TRBV7-2; J: TRBJ2-1; DNA: TGTGCCAGCAGCTTAGTGTTTTTGGGGACAGACGACAATGAGCAGTTCTTC; CDR3: CASSLVFLGTDDNEQFF
size: -; D: -; V: TRBV5-5; J: TRBJ2-7; DNA: TGTGCCAGCAGCTTGAACCCCCCCGCTAACTACGAGCAGTACTTC; CDR3: CASSLNPPANYEQYF
size: -; D: -; V: TRBV28; J: TRBJ2-5; DNA: TGTGCCAGCAGGCAGAGGAGGGAGGAGACCCAGTACTTC; CDR3: CASRQRREETQYF
size: -; D: -; V: TRBV7-9; J: TRBJ1-2; DNA: TGTGCCAGCAGCTTAGGAGTCGGAGCGGGCGACTATGGCTACACCTTC; CDR3: CASSLGVGAGDYGYTF
size: -; D: TRBD2; V: TRBV10-3; J: TRBJ2-1; DNA: TGTGCCATCAGCGCACTAGCGGGAGTGAATAATGAGCAGTTCTTC; CDR3: CAISALAGVNNEQFF
size: -; D: TRBD1; V: TRBV28; J: TRBJ2-7; DNA: TGTGCCAGCACCCGCGGGACAGGGGGCCGGGAGCAGTACTTC; CDR3: CASTRGTGGREQYF
size: -; D: -; V: TRBV4-2; J: TRBJ1-1; DNA: TGTGCCAGCAGCCAAGAATGGGACAACTTCAACACTGAAGCTTTCTTT; CDR3: CASSQEWDNFNTEAFF
size: once; D: -; V: TRBV7-2; J: TRBJ2-1; DNA: TGTGCCAGCAGATCCGGGACTTTCTACAATGAGCAGTTCTTC; CDR3: CASRSGTFYNEQFF
size: -; D: -; V: TRBV7-9; J: TRBJ2-7; DNA: TGTGCCAGCAGCTTAGCCCGGGTCACCTCCTACGAGCAGTACTTC; CDR3: CASSLARVTSYEQYF
size: -; D: TRBD1; V: TRBV3-1/TRBV3-2; J: TRBJ1-6; DNA: TGTGCCAGCAGCCGGCGTTGCTTGGGACAGGGCGTAGATTCACCCCTCCACTTT; CDR3: CASSRRCLGQGVDSPLHF
size: -; D: -; V: TRBV5-1; J: TRBJ2-7; DNA: TGCGCCAGCAGACGGGGGACCTACGAGCAGTACTTC; CDR3: CASRRGTYEQYF
size: -; D: -; V: TRBV18; J: TRBJ1-5; DNA: TGTGCCAGCTCACTTGCATTCCCCCCCGATGGCCCCCAGCATTTT; CDR3: CASSLAFPPDGPQHF
size: -; D: -; V: TRBV24-1; J: TRBJ2-1; DNA: TGTGCCACCAGTGATTTTTCCGGCAATGAGCAGTTCTTC; CDR3: CATSDFSGNEQFF
size: once; D: -; V: TRBV18; J: TRBJ1-2; DNA: TGTGCCAGCTCACCAGTTTTGGGGAGTGGCTACACCTTC; CDR3: CASSPVLGSGYTF
size: -; D: -; V: TRBV7-3; J: TRBJ2-5; DNA: TGTGCCAGCAGCTTCTCGCGGCCACAACAAGAGACCCAGTACTTC; CDR3: CASSFSRPQQETQYF
size: -; D: -; V: TRBV4-1; J: TRBJ1-2; DNA: TGCGCCAGCAGCCAAGATTCCGCAGGAGGGTTTAACTATGGCTACACCTTC; CDR3: CASSQDSAGGFNYGYTF
size: -; D: -; V: TRBV5-4; J: TRBJ1-1; DNA: TGTGCCAGCAGCTTGGAGGGGATCCGGGCTGAAGCTTTCTTT; CDR3: CASSLEGIRAEAFF
size: -; D: -; V: TRBV18; J: TRBJ2-7; DNA: TGTGCCAGCTCCCTTCTGAATCAGGGTCGGGTTATGGAGCAGTACTTC; CDR3: CASSLLNQGRVMEQYF